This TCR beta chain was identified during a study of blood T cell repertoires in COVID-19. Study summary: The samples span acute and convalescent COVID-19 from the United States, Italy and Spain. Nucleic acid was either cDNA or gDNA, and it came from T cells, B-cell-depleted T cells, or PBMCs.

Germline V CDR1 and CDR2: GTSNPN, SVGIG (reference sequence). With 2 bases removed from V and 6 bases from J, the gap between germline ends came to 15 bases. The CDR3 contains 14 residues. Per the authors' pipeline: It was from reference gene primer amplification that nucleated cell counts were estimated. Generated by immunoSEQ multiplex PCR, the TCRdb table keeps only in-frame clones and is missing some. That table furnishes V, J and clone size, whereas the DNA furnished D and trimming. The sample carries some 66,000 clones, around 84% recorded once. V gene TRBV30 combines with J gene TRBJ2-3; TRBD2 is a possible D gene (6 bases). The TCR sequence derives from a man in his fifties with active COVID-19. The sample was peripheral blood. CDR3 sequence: CAWSRSRGWDTQYF. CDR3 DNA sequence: TGTGCCTGGAGTCGGAGCCGGGGGTGGGATACGCAGTATTTT.